The sequence of this T cell receptor (beta chain) was determined in a study of blood T cell repertoires in COVID-19. The overall study: PBMCs, B-cell-depleted T cells, or T cells provided the cDNA or gDNA that made up the material.

The CDR3 totals 12 residues. V lost 6 bases and J 8 bases, leaving 11 bases between the germline ends. Sequencing was performed with immunoSEQ multiplex PCR; in TCRdb, only in-frame clones are kept and a portion is missing. The sample holds around 480,000 clones, roughly nine tenths seen once. The sample taken for sequencing was PBMCs or T cells enriched from blood (not recorded which). The rearrangement joins TRBV12-3 or TRBV12-4 to TRBJ2-1; perhaps TRBD1 as D (6 bases). The source is a woman aged 18-35 years who had recovered from COVID-19. CDR3 coding DNA: TGTGCCAGCAGCCAACAGGGATATGAGCAGTTCTTC. Its translation is CASSQQGYEQFF.